This TCR beta chain was recovered during a study of regulatory T cells in long-lasting Graves disease. Across the whole study: The antithyroid drugs taken by newly diagnosed Graves' patients had been used for under 3 months. Study conclusions and caveats: Peripheral blood was the sole material, not thyroid tissue.

CDR3 regions were amplified by Arm-PCR using iRepertoire HTBI primers to build TCR beta libraries. TCRdb reprocessed the multiplex PCR reads via MiXCR and lists one record per CDR3 protein. The sample records about 540,000 distinct CDR3 sequences, roughly 14% being singletons. The CDR3 spans 15 residues. V was pared by 4 bases and J by 1 base, with 2 bases of the junction left unmatched. The sample holds a few counts of this clonotype. Its matching antigen is unknown. Documented time point: newly diagnosed GD, antithyroid drugs for less than 3 months. The TCR library used RNA extracted from PBMCs. Separately, the same data were catalogued under a study of T cells in Graves' hyperthyroidism and ophthalmopathy. That study reports: The HTBI primer set served for first-round RT-PCR of the TCR CDR3.

The source of this sequence is a man aged 25 to 45 with Graves disease. This sequence joins TRBV12-3 or TRBV12-4 and TRBJ2-5; 11 positions match TRBD1. The input for sequencing was peripheral blood mononuclear cells (PBMCs), taken at new diagnosis, from a patient treated with antithyroid drugs. The CDR3 DNA reads TGTGCCAGCAGTTCCGGGACAGGGGGCCAAGAGACCCAGTACTTC. Residues: CASSSGTGGQETQYF.